Shown below are 4 T cell receptor beta chains from a single sample sequenced in a study of blood T cell repertoires in COVID-19. The assay was immunoSEQ multiplex PCR, and TCRdb's table has in-frame clones only and misses some. The sample holds around 150,000 clones, roughly 90% seen once. The sequenced sample was PBMCs or T cells enriched from blood (not recorded which). Every receptor here comes from a woman aged 50 to 60 who had recovered from COVID-19.

The rearrangement joins TRBV7-2 to TRBJ2-3; 7 nucleotides match TRBD2. The CDR3 sequence is 16 residues long. V dropped 5 bases and J dropped 0; count of bases not matched to a gene: 8. Germline CDR1 SGHTA, CDR2 FQGNSA. CDR3 nucleotides: TGTGCCAGCAGCACCCAAGCGGGGATAAGCACAGATACGCAGTATTTT. This translates into CASSTQAGISTDTQYF.

Only one count was recorded for this clone. This chain joins TRBV6-6 and TRBJ2-3; D remains unclear. V was shortened by 6 bases and J by 4 bases, with 11 bases between the two germline ends. The CDR3 is made up of 13 amino acids. CDR1 and CDR2 (germline): MNHNY, SVGAGI (reference sequence). CDR3 coding DNA: TGTGCCAGCAGCCCTGCGAGTGCAGATACGCAGTATTTT. Translating it yields CASSPASADTQYF.

The V and J genes are TRBV19 and TRBJ2-6; the D gene is possibly TRBD2 (6 bases). This CDR3 has 16 amino acids. Germline V gene data show CDR1 as LNHDA and CDR2 as SQIVND (reference sequence). With 7 bases removed from V and 2 bases from J, the gap between germline ends came to 15 bases. CDR3 bases: TGTGCCAGTAAGGCAGGGAGGTCCGCTGGGGCCAACGTCCTGACTTTC. Its translation is CASKAGRSAGANVLTF.

V and J are TRBV19 and TRBJ1-1, with D maybe TRBD1 (5 bases). Germline CDR1 is LNHDA and CDR2 is SQIVND (reference sequence). V was trimmed by 6 bases and J by 7 bases, leaving 12 bases between them. This CDR3 is built from 12 residues. CDR3 in DNA: TGTGCCAGTAGGGCAGGGATAGATGAAGCTTTCTTT. Residues: CASRAGIDEAFF.